The 28 T cell receptor beta chains presented below share a single source sample, sequenced in a study of blood T cell repertoires in COVID-19. TCRdb keeps only in-frame clones here, not all; method: immunoSEQ multiplex PCR. Of fewer than 200,000 clones listed, about 75% are singletons. The sequencing sample was made of peripheral blood. The receptors shown here come from an older woman with acute or convalescent COVID-19.

The chain recombines TRBV30 with TRBJ2-5; 7 positions match TRBD1. CDR1 GTSNPN and CDR2 SVGIG come from the germline V gene (reference sequence). V was pared by 3 bases and J by 0 bases, with 13 bases of the junction left unmatched. The CDR3 consists of 17 residues. The DNA for the CDR3 is TGTGCCTGGAGAGAATACAGTAGACAGGGATACCAAGAGACCCAGTACTTC. Translating gives CAWREYSRQGYQETQYF.

The chain links TRBV12-5 to TRBJ2-5; perhaps TRBD2 as D (6 bases). Germline CDR1 reads LGHNT; CDR2 reads FRNRAP. CDR3 length equals 15 residues. Trimming left V 0 bases short and J 5 bases short, with 13 bases between. CDR3 nucleotide sequence: TGTGCTAGTGGTTTGGTACGGGCGGGACCCGAGACCCAGTACTTC. Protein product: CASGLVRAGPETQYF.

The J gene is TRBJ1-3, the V gene TRBV4-1; no clear D gene. V dropped 2 bases and J dropped 4 bases, with 9 bases sitting between them. CDR1 and CDR2 (germline): MGHRA, YSYEKL. This CDR3 has 14 amino acids. CDR3 nucleotide sequence: TGCGCCAGCAGCCAACCGCAGGCCGGAAACACCATATATTTT. Amino acid sequence: CASSQPQAGNTIYF.

The J gene is TRBJ1-2, the V gene TRBV4-1; possible D gene TRBD1, 6 bases. V was pared by 1 base and J by 7 bases, with 16 bases between. Germline V lookup: CDR1 MGHRA, CDR2 YSYEKL. The CDR3 spans 15 residues. CDR3 bases: TGCGCCAGCAGCCAAGCGTCTTGGACAGTAGCTGGCTACACCTTC. Protein product: CASSQASWTVAGYTF.

This clone was counted once. J is TRBJ1-4 and V is TRBV11-2; no clear D gene. The CDR3 sequence is 14 residues long. Trimming took off 3 bases at V and 6 bases at J, with 11 bases between the two ends. The germline CDR1 and CDR2 sequences are SGHAT and FQNNGV. The CDR3 DNA is TGTGCCAGCAGCTTCCTAGGTACCGATGAAAAACTGTTTTTT. The encoded protein is CASSFLGTDEKLFF.

V usage is TRBV3-1 (or the pseudogene TRBV3-2) and J usage is TRBJ2-5; 9 bases are shared with TRBD2. There are 16 residues in the CDR3. From germline, CDR1 is LGHDT and CDR2 YNNKEL (reference sequence). The V gene end was trimmed by 2 bases and the J gene end by 3 bases; junction bases not matched to a gene: 7. The CDR3 sequence: CASSQSWASGKETQYF. In nucleotides, the CDR3 is TGTGCCAGCAGCCAAAGCTGGGCTAGCGGGAAAGAGACCCAGTACTTC.

V usage is TRBV6-1 and J usage is TRBJ2-7; 10 positions match TRBD2. The CDR3 consists of 17 residues. CDR1 MNHNS and CDR2 SASEGT come from the germline V gene. V gave up 2 bases and J gave up 2 bases; unmatched junction bases: 9. The CDR3 spells CASSELLAGEGPYEQYF. The CDR3 coding sequence is TGTGCCAGCAGTGAACTCCTAGCGGGGGAGGGACCCTACGAGCAGTACTTC.

V is TRBV4-2 and J is TRBJ2-1; 13 bases match TRBD2. This CDR3 spans 18 amino acids. The V gene end was trimmed by 0 bases and the J gene end by 5 bases; junction bases not matched to a gene: 7. Germline assignment: CDR1 LGHNA and CDR2 YNFKEQ. In nucleotides, the CDR3 is TGTGCCAGCAGCCAAGATCGACTAGCGGGAGGTACACACAATGAGCAGTTCTTC. It is translated as CASSQDRLAGGTHNEQFF.

V is TRBV7-9 and J is TRBJ1-1; D gene ambiguous. From germline, CDR1 is SEHNR and CDR2 FQNEAQ (reference sequence). The CDR3 has 13 residues. The ends were cut back, 0 bases at V and 8 bases at J, with 10 bases in the middle. CDR3 coding DNA: TGTGCCAGCAGCTTAGCCCAGAGGAGGGAAGCTTTCTTT. It codes for CASSLAQRREAFF.

The V gene is TRBV5-1, the J gene TRBJ2-3, with TRBD1 identical over 8 bases. Unmatched junction bases numbered 7, after V lost 0 bases and J lost 4 bases. The germline V gene encodes CDR1 SGHRS and CDR2 YFSETQ. CDR3 length: 16 amino acids. As DNA, the CDR3 is TGCGCCAGCAGCTTGGGACAGGGGTTATTTTCAGATACGCAGTATTTT. Protein sequence: CASSLGQGLFSDTQYF. The whole variable domain, filled in from reference TRBV5-1 and TRBJ2-3, reads KAGVTQTPRYLIKTRGQQVTLSCSPISGHRSVSWYQQTPGQGLQFLFEYFSETQRNKGNFPGRFSGRQFSNSRSEMNVSTLELGDSALYLCASSLGQGLFSDTQYFGPGTRLTVL.

CDR3 coding DNA: TGTGCCAGCAGTGGACATGTCGCCGGGGAGCTGTTTTTT. Amino acid sequence: CASSGHVAGELFF. The chain couples TRBV6-4 to TRBJ2-2; D is uncertain. Germline assignment: CDR1 MRHNA and CDR2 SNTAGT. The CDR3 consists of 13 residues. The germline V and J ends were trimmed by 4 bases and 6 bases, with 9 bases remaining between them.

This chain connects TRBV7-3 to TRBJ2-3, with D possibly being TRBD1 (5 bases). The V gene's germline CDR1 is SGHTA and CDR2 FQGTGA. V was clipped by 5 bases and J by 6 bases, with 12 bases between them. There are 13 residues in the CDR3. The CDR3 sequence: CASSPSPGDTQYF. The CDR3 DNA reads as TGTGCCAGCAGCCCTAGTCCAGGGGATACGCAGTATTTT.

This rearrangement joins TRBV30 to TRBJ1-2; TRBD1 agrees at 7 bases. The CDR3 spans 13 residues. The germline V gene has CDR1 GTSNPN and CDR2 SVGIG (reference sequence). Trimming cost V 8 bases and J 7 bases; bases outside gene matches: 13. The CDR3 bases are TGTGCCCAAAACCGGGACAGCTCGAGTGGCTACACCTTC. It translates to CAQNRDSSSGYTF.

J is TRBJ2-7 and V is TRBV18; 11 positions match TRBD1. CDR1 KGHSH and CDR2 LQKENI come from the germline V gene. With 3 bases clipped from V and 4 bases from J, the junction kept 5 bases outside the gene matches. CDR3 length equals 15 residues. The CDR3 DNA sequence: TGTGCCAGCTCACCGGGGACAGGGGGAATATACGAGCAGTACTTC. Amino acids: CASSPGTGGIYEQYF.

J is TRBJ2-7 and V is TRBV14, with TRBD2 identical over 11 bases. Germline-derived CDR1 and CDR2 are SGHDN and FVKESK. The CDR3 loop spans 16 amino acids. Trimming at V came to 1 base and at J to 0 bases, leaving 2 bases not matched to a gene. The CDR3: CASSQGLAGFSYEQYF. CDR3 DNA sequence: TGTGCCAGCAGCCAAGGACTAGCGGGGTTCTCCTACGAGCAGTACTTC.

The chain combines TRBV5-4 with TRBJ1-6, with a weak D call TRBD1 (6 bases). CDR3 length: 15 residues. Germline values: CDR1 SGHNT, CDR2 YYREEE (reference sequence). V was pared by 5 bases and J by 3 bases, with 12 bases between. In nucleotides, the CDR3 is TGTGCCAGCAGTAAGGACAGAGTCTATAATTCACCCCTCCACTTT. The encoded protein is CASSKDRVYNSPLHF.

The chain links TRBV29-1 to TRBJ1-2, with D unresolved. The V gene's germline CDR1 is SQVTM and CDR2 ANQGSEA. CDR3 length equals 13 residues. Trimming removed 4 bases from V and 4 bases from J, with 13 bases in between. CDR3 region: CSVASAGFYGYTF. CDR3 nucleotide sequence: TGCAGCGTTGCCTCGGCGGGCTTCTATGGCTACACCTTC. Looking up the rest from reference TRBV29-1 and TRBJ1-2 gives the full variable domain: SAVISQKPSRDICQRGTSLTIQCQVDSQVTMMFWYRQQPGQSLTLIATANQGSEATYESGFVIDKFPISRPNLTFSTLTVSNMSPEDSSIYLCSVASAGFYGYTFGSGTRLTVV.

J is TRBJ1-2 and V is TRBV5-4; D is perhaps TRBD1 (5 bases). The CDR3 has 15 amino acids. Germline loops: CDR1 SGHNT, CDR2 YYREEE (reference sequence). Trimming pared 0 bases from V and 3 bases from J, leaving 12 bases between. The CDR3 coding sequence is TGTGCCAGCAGCTTGGCAGGGCGCTGGGACTATGGCTACACCTTC. Translating it yields CASSLAGRWDYGYTF. Using reference TRBV5-4 and TRBJ1-2 for the parts outside the CDR3, the full variable domain is ETGVTQSPTHLIKTRGQQVTLRCSSQSGHNTVSWYQQALGQGPQFIFQYYREEENGRGNFPPRFSGLQFPNYSSELNVNALELDDSALYLCASSLAGRWDYGYTFGSGTRLTVV.

In DNA, the CDR3 is TGCGCCAGCAGTTCACAGACAGGCACCGTCCCGTTCTTC. It codes for CASSSQTGTVPFF. This chain connects TRBV10-1 to TRBJ2-1; weak D call: TRBD1 (6 bases). Deletions cut 5 bases from V and 15 bases from J, with 20 bases between. Germline CDR1 WNHNN, CDR2 SYGVQD (reference sequence). This CDR3 contains 13 residues.

The chain links TRBV19 to TRBJ2-1, with TRBD2 matching 10 bases. This CDR3 region has 15 residues. Germline V lookup: CDR1 LNHDA, CDR2 SQIVND (reference sequence). J gave up 9 bases and V 3 bases, and 8 bases lay outside the gene matches. The DNA of the CDR3 is TGTGCCAGTAGTATTGCTAGCGGGAGCTCCGGTGAGCAGTTCTTC. Residues: CASSIASGSSGEQFF.

The chain joins TRBV5-6 to TRBJ2-3; D might be TRBD2 (5 bases). The CDR3 extends over 12 amino acids. Germline V gene data show CDR1 as SGHDT and CDR2 as YYEEEE. The V end was cut by 5 bases, the J end by 10 bases, with 14 bases between. CDR3 DNA: TGTGCCAGCAGTTCCCGCGCGAGGGCGCAGTATTTT. Its translation: CASSSRARAQYF.

This chain connects TRBV5-1 to TRBJ1-3; 7 nucleotides align to TRBD1. After removal of 4 bases from V and 0 bases from J, the junction contained 10 bases not matched to a gene. Germline CDR1 is SGHRS and CDR2 is YFSETQ. CDR3 length: 17 residues. The CDR3 reads CASSILQGGGSGNTIYF. The CDR3 coding sequence is TGCGCCAGCAGCATACTCCAGGGGGGAGGCTCTGGAAACACCATATATTTT.

The chain employs TRBV29-1 and TRBJ1-2; the match to TRBD1 covers 7 bases. Germline V lookup: CDR1 SQVTM, CDR2 ANQGSEA. V was clipped by 0 bases and J by 6 bases; unmatched bases: 4. CDR3 length equals 13 residues. DNA of the CDR3: TGCAGCGTTGAAGAGGCTGGGACAGATGGCTACACCTTC. This translates into CSVEEAGTDGYTF.

The chain is built from TRBV19 and TRBJ1-5, with D perhaps TRBD1 (6 bases). Per germline, CDR1 LNHDA and CDR2 SQIVND (reference sequence). Deletions cut 3 bases from V and 5 bases from J, with 11 bases between. The CDR3 has 14 amino acids. The CDR3 here is CASSMLQGHQPQHF. The CDR3, as DNA: TGTGCCAGTAGTATGTTGCAGGGGCATCAGCCCCAGCATTTT.

This clone was detected a few times. The V and J genes are TRBV5-1 and TRBJ1-2; D is perhaps TRBD1 (6 bases). Germline V gene sequence: CDR1 SGHRS, CDR2 YFSETQ. Trimming took 3 bases from V and 4 from J, leaving 13 bases between them. The CDR3 has 14 amino acids. The CDR3 is CASSYEDSLYGYTF. CDR3 coding DNA: TGCGCCAGCAGCTACGAGGACAGTCTCTATGGCTACACCTTC.

This clone showed up many times. V and J are TRBV6-1 and TRBJ1-6; 9 bases map to TRBD1. Per the germline V gene, CDR1 is MNHNS and CDR2 is SASEGT. This CDR3 is 16 amino acids long. V gave up 2 bases and J gave up 10 bases; unmatched junction bases: 9. The DNA of the CDR3 is TGTGCCAGCAGTGAACACACACAGGGGGCTAGGTCACCCCTCCACTTT. Amino acid sequence: CASSEHTQGARSPLHF.

This clone appeared once. The V gene is TRBV7-9, the J gene TRBJ2-3; unclear D gene. Germline-derived CDR1 and CDR2 are SEHNR and FQNEAQ (reference sequence). The CDR3 contains 12 residues. V lost 7 bases and J 3 bases, leaving 8 bases between the germline ends. CDR3 coding DNA: TGTGCCAGCAAGCCCGGGACAGATACGCAGTATTTT. Its protein is CASKPGTDTQYF.

The chain is built from TRBV5-1 and TRBJ1-4; 9 bases match TRBD1. Trimming cost V 2 bases and J 5 bases; bases outside gene matches: 7. The germline CDR1 and CDR2 sequences are SGHRS and YFSETQ. The CDR3 spans 16 residues. CDR3 residues: CASSLGTGMGNEKLFF. The CDR3, as DNA: TGCGCCAGCAGCTTAGGGACAGGGATGGGGAATGAAAAACTGTTTTTT.